This T cell receptor beta chain was sequenced for a study of breast tumors, draining lymph nodes, adjacent tissues. General observations from the study: Tumor and nontumor repertoires were significantly more similar in luminal-like than in basal-like breast cancer. Data only fit, rather than demonstrated, lymph node origin of most tumor T cells. Tumor repertoires ranked between lymph nodes and nontumor tissue in diversity, with V and J gene preferences.

Germline CDR1 and CDR2: SGHTA and FQGNSA. This CDR3 comprises 14 residues. With 4 bases removed from V and 4 bases from J, the gap between germline ends came to 10 bases. TCRdb reanalysed the multiplex PCR reads using MiXCR and keeps one entry per CDR3 protein. The sample shows 150,000 to 200,000 distinct CDR3 sequences, 30% to 35% of them seen only once. This clonotype was seen repeatedly, ten times or more. As yet, its antigen is unknown. The lymph nodes were axillary draining lymph nodes from breast cancer patients. The origin of this receptor is a female donor with breast cancer. Some clones in this sample may be carry-over from other donors' samples. The sequenced sample was axillary lymph node tissue. This chain links TRBV7-2 with TRBJ1-4, with D possibly TRBD1 on 5 matching bases. The CDR3 DNA reads as TGTGCCAGCAGCTGGGGGACCTATAATGAAAAACTGTTTTTT. Amino acid sequence: CASSWGTYNEKLFF.